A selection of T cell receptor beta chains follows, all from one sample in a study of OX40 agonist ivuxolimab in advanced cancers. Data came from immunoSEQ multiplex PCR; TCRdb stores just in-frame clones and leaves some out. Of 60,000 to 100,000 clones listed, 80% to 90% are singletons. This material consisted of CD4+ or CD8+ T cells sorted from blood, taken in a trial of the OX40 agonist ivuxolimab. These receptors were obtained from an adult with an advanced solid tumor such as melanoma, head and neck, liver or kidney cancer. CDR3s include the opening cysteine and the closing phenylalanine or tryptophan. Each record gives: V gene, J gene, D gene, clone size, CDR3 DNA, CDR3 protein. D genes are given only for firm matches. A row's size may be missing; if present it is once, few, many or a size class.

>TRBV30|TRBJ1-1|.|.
TGTGCCTGGAGTGTACCGGACATGAACACTGAAGCTTTCTTT
CAWSVPDMNTEAFF
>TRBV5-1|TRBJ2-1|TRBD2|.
TGCGCCAGCAGCTTGGCGCGGGAGCGGGATGAGCAGTTCTTC
CASSLARERDEQFF
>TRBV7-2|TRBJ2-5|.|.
TGTGCCAGCAGCTTCCTGTCAGGGGCAGAGACCCAGTACTTC
CASSFLSGAETQYF
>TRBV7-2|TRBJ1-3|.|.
TGTGCCAGCAGCTTAGTGGCTCAGGGGGGAAACACCATATATTTT
CASSLVAQGGNTIYF
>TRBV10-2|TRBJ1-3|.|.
TGCGCCAGCAGTGAGGCCAGAGCCTCTGGAAACACCATATATTTT
CASSEARASGNTIYF
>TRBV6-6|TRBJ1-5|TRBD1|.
TGTGCCAGCATTTTAGGGGGCGAAAATCAGCCCCAGCATTTT
CASILGGENQPQHF
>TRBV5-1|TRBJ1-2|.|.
TGCGCCAGCAGCTTGGACAGGGAGGCCTATGGCTACACCTTC
CASSLDREAYGYTF
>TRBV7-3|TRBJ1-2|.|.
TGTGCCAGCAGCCGGACAGCAAACTATGGCTACACCTTC
CASSRTANYGYTF
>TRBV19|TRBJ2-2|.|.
TGTGCCAGTAGTCCCCCCCCGGCGGCCGGGGAGCTGTTTTTT
CASSPPPAAGELFF
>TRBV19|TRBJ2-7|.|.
TGTGCCAGTAGTCTCTTCCAGGGCGATGTTGGCGAGCAGTACTTC
CASSLFQGDVGEQYF
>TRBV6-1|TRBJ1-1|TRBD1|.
TGTGCCAGCAGTGGGATCCGGACAGGGGTGGGCTCCACTGAAGCTTTCTTT
CASSGIRTGVGSTEAFF
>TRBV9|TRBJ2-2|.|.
TGTGCCAGCAGCGGCCAATACACCGGGGAGCTGTTTTTT
CASSGQYTGELFF
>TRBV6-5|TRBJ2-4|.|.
TGTGCCAGCAGTTACTCCCCCCTAGGGGTGAACATTCAGTACTTC
CASSYSPLGVNIQYF
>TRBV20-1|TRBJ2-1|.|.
TGCAGTGCTAGCTCCCCCTTTGCGCAGTTCTTC
CSASSPFAQFF
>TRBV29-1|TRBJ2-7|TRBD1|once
TGCAGCGTTGAGAAGCCGGGACAGGTTGGTTACGAGCAGTACTTC
CSVEKPGQVGYEQYF
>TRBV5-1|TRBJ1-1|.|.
TGCGCCAGCAGCTTCAACTTTGACACTGAAGCTTTCTTT
CASSFNFDTEAFF
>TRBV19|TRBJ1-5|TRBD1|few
TGTGCCAGTAGTGCCCACAGGGGGTCCTCCAATCAGCCCCAGCATTTT
CASSAHRGSSNQPQHF
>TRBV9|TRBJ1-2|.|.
TGTGCCAGCAGCTTACGCCTGGGAGGCTACACCTTC
CASSLRLGGYTF
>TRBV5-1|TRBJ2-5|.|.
TGCGCCAGCAGCTATACTCGGGACACGAAGACCCAGTACTTC
CASSYTRDTKTQYF
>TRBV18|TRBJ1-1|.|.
TGTGCCAGCTCACCACACGCGCTAGATGAGGGGCCCAACACTGAAGCTTTCTTT
CASSPHALDEGPNTEAFF
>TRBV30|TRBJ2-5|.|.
TGTGCCTTCTCGTCAGGAGAGACCCAGTACTTC
CAFSSGETQYF
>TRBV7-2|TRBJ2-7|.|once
TGTGCCAGCAGCTTGCGTACTTCCACCTACGAGCAGTACTTC
CASSLRTSTYEQYF
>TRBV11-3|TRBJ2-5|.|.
TGTGCCAGCAGCCACGACAAAGAGACCCAGTACTTC
CASSHDKETQYF
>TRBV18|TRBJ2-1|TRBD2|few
TGTGCCAGCTGCTCCACTGGGACTAAGCAGTTCTTC
CASCSTGTKQFF
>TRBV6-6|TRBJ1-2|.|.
TGTGCCAGCAGCCCACAGGATGGGGGCTATGGCTACACCTTC
CASSPQDGGYGYTF
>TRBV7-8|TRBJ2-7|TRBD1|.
TGTGCCAGCAGCTTAGGGGGACAGGGTTCCTACGAGCAGTACTTC
CASSLGGQGSYEQYF
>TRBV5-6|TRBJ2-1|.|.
TGTGCCAGCAGCTTGTGGGAAGGTGGGGGCCGGAATGAGCAGTTCTTC
CASSLWEGGGRNEQFF
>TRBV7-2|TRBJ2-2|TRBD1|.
TGTGCCAGCAGCTTAAATGGACAGGAGAACACCGGGGAGCTGTTTTTT
CASSLNGQENTGELFF
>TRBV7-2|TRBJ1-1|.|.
TGTGCCAGCAGTCCTGGCCCTGTAGTTAGGAATGAAGCTTTCTTT
CASSPGPVVRNEAFF
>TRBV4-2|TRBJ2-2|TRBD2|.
TGTGCCAGCAGCCCTGAACTAGCGGGAGGGCCTCTGGCCGGGGAGCTGTTTTTT
CASSPELAGGPLAGELFF
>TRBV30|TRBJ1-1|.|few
TGTGCCTGGAGTGTATCAAGGACAGTGGCTTTCTTT
CAWSVSRTVAFF
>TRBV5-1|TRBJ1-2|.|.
TGCGCCAGCAGAGATGGGGGCGCCGGCTATGGCTACACCTTC
CASRDGGAGYGYTF
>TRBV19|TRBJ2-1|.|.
TGTGCCAGTAGTATAAGCAGGGCCTTCAATGAGCAGTTCTTC
CASSISRAFNEQFF
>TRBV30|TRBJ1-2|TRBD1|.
TGTGCCTGGAGTCCCGGACAGGGGCACTATGGCTACACCTTC
CAWSPGQGHYGYTF
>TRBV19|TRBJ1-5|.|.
TGTGCCAGTAACCCTCGAGGGGAGTGGCAGCCCCAGCATTTT
CASNPRGEWQPQHF
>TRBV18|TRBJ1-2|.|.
TGTGCCAGCTCACTTCGACAGGACTATGGCTACACCTTC
CASSLRQDYGYTF
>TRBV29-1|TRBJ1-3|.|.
TGCAGTGAATCTCGGGAGGCGGCTGGAAACACCATATATTTT
CSESREAAGNTIYF
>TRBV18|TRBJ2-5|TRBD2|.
TGTGCCAGCTCTCCCGGGACTAGCGGGGCATTACAAGAGACCCAGTACTTC
CASSPGTSGALQETQYF
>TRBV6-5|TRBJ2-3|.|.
TGTGCCAGCAGTTCTTGGGTCACAGATACGCAGTATTTT
CASSSWVTDTQYF